This T cell receptor (beta chain) was recovered during a study of cytomegalovirus exposure and HLA in healthy donors. The V end was cut by 1 base, the J end by 5 bases, with 12 bases between. This CDR3 comprises 14 residues. The germline V gene has CDR1 SGHAT and CDR2 FQNNGV. This PCR relied on a set of 60 Vbeta primers and 13 Jbeta primers. Clones were sequenced by immunoSEQ multiplex PCR, and TCRdb holds only the in-frame ones, with some missing. The sample shows some 170,000 clones, around three quarters of them seen only once. This clone was observed a few times. Sequenced input: PBMCs. The chain links TRBV11-2 to TRBJ2-7; tentative D call: TRBD2 (7 bases). The sequence derives from a man in his forties in good health and CMV-seronegative. The CDR3 region has the DNA TGTGCCAGCAGCTTAGTCTCGGGGGGCAACGAGCAGTACTTC. The encoded protein is CASSLVSGGNEQYF.